This TCR beta chain was identified during a study of T cell repertoires in cytomegalovirus infection. In TCRdb, the reads were re-called with MiXCR into one record per CDR3 protein. The repertoire holds about 770,000 distinct CDR3 sequences, with roughly 28% as singletons. As regards this clonotype: Its antigen is unknown.

Overall study findings and caveats: What dominated the ex vivo response were HLA-C-restricted CMV-specific TCR beta clonotypes.

Germline loops: CDR1 MNHEY, CDR2 SMNVEV (reference sequence). V shed 0 bases and J shed 4 bases, with 5 bases lying between them. The CDR3 consists of 13 residues. Sequenced here: cultured CD8+ T cells from PBMCs, sampled from culture after CMV antigen stimulation. The sequence was collected from a human donor in good health (CMV status not recorded). Some clones in this sample may be carry-over from other donors' samples. The genes are TRBV27 and TRBJ2-3; D is uncertain. The CDR3 spells CASSLSKSDTQYF. The CDR3, as DNA: TGTGCCAGCAGTTTATCGAAATCAGATACGCAGTATTTT.